This TCR beta chain was identified in a study of blood T cell repertoires in COVID-19. Overall study context: PBMCs, B-cell-depleted T cells, or T cells provided the cDNA or gDNA that made up the material.

Deletions cut 9 bases from V and 4 bases from J, with 26 bases between. Germline V lookup: CDR1 SGHDT, CDR2 YYEEEE. CDR3 length equals 17 residues. Original analysis: Reference gene primer amplification gave estimated nucleated cell counts. Method: immunoSEQ multiplex PCR; TCRdb's copy keeps in-frame clones and lacks some. Clone size and V and J calls were adopted from that table, with D and trimming inferred from the DNA. The table shows some 74,000 clones, with 80% to 90% occurring only once. The receptor comes from a woman at least 80 years old with active or convalescent COVID-19. The V and J genes are TRBV5-6 and TRBJ2-1; D perhaps matches TRBD2 (7 bases). Sequenced input: peripheral blood. The CDR3 DNA reads as TGTGCCACCCACAGGTACTGGGGGGCTAGCGGTTACAATGAGCAGTTCTTC. This encodes CATHRYWGASGYNEQFF.